The 25 T cell receptor beta chains listed next were all sequenced from one sample in a study of CD8 T cells in Susac syndrome. RNA in amounts of roughly 0.5 to 1 ug was reverse transcribed with random hexamers. From the immunoSEQ multiplex PCR reads, TCRdb called clonotypes with MiXCR, one entry per CDR3 protein. The data show 100,000 to 150,000 distinct CDR3 sequences, roughly 93% seen once. What was sequenced was CD8+ T cells from PBMCs. Source of these receptors: a human donor with multiple sclerosis.

The V gene is TRBV19, the J gene TRBJ1-1; 8 bases fit TRBD1. Germline loops: CDR1 LNHDA, CDR2 SQIVND (reference sequence). Germline trimming cut 6 bases from V and 7 bases from J; bases unmatched to any gene: 10. The length of the CDR3 is 14 residues. The CDR3 here is CASRPAGGGDEAFF. The CDR3 DNA sequence: TGTGCCAGTAGGCCCGCAGGGGGCGGTGATGAAGCTTTCTTT. Filled out from reference TRBV19 and TRBJ1-1, the complete variable domain reads DGGITQSPKYLFRKEGQNVTLSCEQNLNHDAMYWYRQDPGQGLRLIYYSQIVNDFQKGDIAEGYSVSREKKESFPLTVTSAQKNPTAFYLCASRPAGGGDEAFFGQGTRLTVV.

This chain connects TRBV4-1 to TRBJ2-3; 8 bases line up with TRBD2. Germline V gene data show CDR1 as MGHRA and CDR2 as YSYEKL. There are 15 residues in the CDR3. The ends lost 5 bases at V and 1 base at J; junction bases unmatched: 5. The CDR3 loop is CASSAPGLGTDTQYF. The CDR3 region has the DNA TGCGCCAGCAGCGCACCGGGACTAGGCACAGATACGCAGTATTTT.

This clonotype was observed once. V usage is TRBV5-1 and J usage is TRBJ1-1; D possibly corresponds to TRBD1 (6 bases). Germline V gene sequence: CDR1 SGHRS, CDR2 YFSETQ. Trimming cost V 4 bases and J 4 bases, with 17 bases left between them. CDR3 length equals 15 residues. This CDR3 is CASSPRGATVTEAFF. The CDR3 DNA reads TGCGCCAGCAGCCCACGGGGGGCAACGGTCACTGAAGCTTTCTTT. The variable domain in full, completed from reference TRBV5-1 and TRBJ1-1, reads KAGVTQTPRYLIKTRGQQVTLSCSPISGHRSVSWYQQTPGQGLQFLFEYFSETQRNKGNFPGRFSGRQFSNSRSEMNVSTLELGDSALYLCASSPRGATVTEAFFGQGTRLTVV.

In nucleotides, the CDR3 is TGTGCCTGGGGAGACTCCCTCACAGATACGCAGTATTTT. Translated: CAWGDSLTDTQYF. The V call is TRBV30, the J call TRBJ2-3; D gene uncertain. The germline CDR1 and CDR2 sequences are GTSNPN and SVGIG (reference sequence). This CDR3 has 13 residues. The V end lost 5 bases, the J end lost 2 bases, and 11 bases lay between the germline ends.

The chain combines TRBV2 with TRBJ2-4; 11 positions agree with TRBD1. This CDR3 has 16 amino acids. The ends lost 6 bases at V and 4 bases at J; junction bases unmatched: 8. Germline CDR1 SNHLY, CDR2 FYNNEI. CDR3 sequence (DNA): TGTGCCAGCAGGCCGACCGGGACAGGGGGAAAAAACATTCAGTACTTC. It encodes CASRPTGTGGKNIQYF.

The V and J genes are TRBV27 and TRBJ1-1; 12 nucleotides align to TRBD1. CDR1 is MNHEY and CDR2 is SMNVEV in the germline V gene (reference sequence). V lost 4 bases, J lost 5 bases, and 5 bases stayed unmatched. There are 15 residues in the CDR3. The CDR3 is CASSSGTGGATEAFF. The CDR3 DNA reads TGTGCCAGCAGTTCCGGGACAGGGGGCGCGACTGAAGCTTTCTTT.

V is TRBV7-6 and J is TRBJ2-7; 11 nucleotides agree with TRBD1. V was pared by 5 bases and J by 1 base, with 13 bases of the junction left unmatched. The CDR3 has 18 residues. Germline values: CDR1 SGHVS, CDR2 FNYEAQ. In DNA, the CDR3 is TGTGCCAGCAGCGCCTGGGGTATGGGGACAGGGGGATCCTACGAGCAGTACTTC. Translating gives CASSAWGMGTGGSYEQYF.

The V gene is TRBV14, the J gene TRBJ1-1; tentatively, D is TRBD1 (6 bases). V lost 3 bases to trimming and J lost 1 base, with 12 bases between them. The CDR3 has 15 amino acids. Germline V gene lookup returns CDR1 SGHDN and CDR2 FVKESK. In nucleotides, the CDR3 is TGTGCCAGCAGCCAGTACTTGACAGGGAACACTGAAGCTTTCTTT. Translated, it gives CASSQYLTGNTEAFF.

DNA for the CDR3: TGTGCCAGCAGTTCCCCCCCCCTGGGTGCGACCTACGAGCAGTACTTC. Protein: CASSSPPLGATYEQYF. The chain employs TRBV27 and TRBJ2-7; D uncertain. Deletions cut 4 bases from V and 2 bases from J, with 18 bases between. Looked up from germline, CDR1 is MNHEY and CDR2 is SMNVEV (reference sequence). The CDR3 spans 16 residues.

The J gene is TRBJ2-7, the V gene TRBV5-1; D not certain. Looked up from germline, CDR1 is SGHRS and CDR2 is YFSETQ. The ends were cut back, 1 base at V and 7 bases at J, with 12 bases in the middle. The CDR3 extends over 13 amino acids. The CDR3 protein is CASSLRVGPEQYF. In DNA, the CDR3 is TGCGCCAGCAGCTTGAGGGTCGGACCAGAGCAGTACTTC.

V usage is TRBV29-1 and J usage is TRBJ2-1; D might be TRBD1 or TRBD2, each matching 5 bases. Trimming took 4 bases from V and 4 from J, leaving 14 bases between them. Germline V CDR1 and CDR2: SQVTM, ANQGSEA. The CDR3 covers 14 residues. CDR3 bases: TGCAGCGTTGTTGGGGGAGAGCTATACAATGAGCAGTTCTTC. This gives the protein CSVVGGELYNEQFF.

The V call is TRBV5-1, the J call TRBJ2-2, with D possibly being TRBD2 (5 bases). The CDR3 totals 12 residues. The ends were cut back, 3 bases at V and 8 bases at J, with 8 bases in the middle. Germline V gives CDR1 SGHRS, CDR2 YFSETQ. The CDR3 DNA sequence: TGCGCCAGCAGCTCTAGCAATGGGGAGCTGTTTTTT. This encodes CASSSSNGELFF.

The chain links TRBV20-1 to TRBJ2-7, with D possibly called TRBD1 or TRBD2 (6 bases each). CDR1 is DFQATT and CDR2 is SNEGSKA in the germline V gene (reference sequence). Trimming stripped 4 bases from V and 3 bases from J, with 13 bases between. CDR3 size: 13 residues. CDR3 sequence reads: CSAKGGISYEQYF. The CDR3 coding sequence is TGCAGTGCTAAAGGGGGGATTAGCTACGAGCAGTACTTC.

J is TRBJ2-7 and V is TRBV3-1; a possible D gene is TRBD2 (5 bases). The germline V gene has CDR1 LGHDT and CDR2 YNNKEL (reference sequence). The V end was cut by 4 bases, the J end by 6 bases, with 16 bases between. The CDR3 covers 14 residues. Here the CDR3 DNA reads TGTGCCAGCAGCCGAGGGAGTACCCCTACCGAGCAGTACGTC. Translated: CASSRGSTPTEQYV.

The chain combines TRBV28 with TRBJ2-7; TRBD1 might be the D (6 bases). The CDR3 sequence is 15 residues long. From germline, CDR1 is MDHEN and CDR2 SYDVKM. The CDR3 here is CASSRRQGLADEEYV. The DNA of the CDR3 is TGTGCCAGCAGCCGACGGCAGGGGCTGGCGGACGAGGAGTACGTC.

This chain joins TRBV6-5 and TRBJ1-3; D ambiguous. V was cut by 2 bases and J by 4 bases, with 9 bases left in between. The length of the CDR3 is 14 residues. Germline V gene lookup returns CDR1 MNHEY and CDR2 SVGAGI. In nucleotides, the CDR3 is TGTGCCAGCAGTTACGGCGGGATAGGAAACACCATATATTTT. It translates to CASSYGGIGNTIYF.

The chain joins TRBV4-1 to TRBJ2-1; the D gene is possibly TRBD2 (7 bases). Germline V CDR1 and CDR2: MGHRA, YSYEKL. V was shortened by 1 base and J by 7 bases, with 14 bases between the two germline ends. This CDR3 is built from 15 residues. This CDR3 is CASSQVRGPRNEQFF. CDR3 in DNA: TGCGCCAGCAGCCAAGTGCGGGGGCCCAGGAATGAGCAGTTCTTC.

The chain is built from TRBV9 and TRBJ1-5; D unresolved. The CDR3 consists of 13 residues. V was cut by 0 bases and J by 7 bases, with 8 bases left in between. Germline V gives CDR1 SGDLS, CDR2 YYNGEE. The CDR3 loop is CASSVASGQPQHF. The CDR3 DNA follows: TGTGCCAGCAGCGTAGCCTCGGGCCAGCCCCAGCATTTT.

This chain uses TRBV27 with TRBJ2-1; TRBD2 agrees at 9 bases. This CDR3 region has 14 residues. Germline values: CDR1 MNHEY, CDR2 SMNVEV (reference sequence). Trimming took 6 bases from V and 8 from J; bases not matched to a gene: 8. The CDR3 sequence is CASSYTGTSYEQFF. CDR3 DNA sequence: TGTGCCAGCAGCTATACCGGGACTAGCTATGAGCAGTTCTTC.

V gene TRBV29-1 combines with J gene TRBJ2-1; D ambiguous. CDR1 SQVTM and CDR2 ANQGSEA come from the germline V gene. CDR3 length equals 14 residues. V gave up 3 bases and J gave up 1 base, with 10 bases separating them. CDR3 in amino acids: CSVEGWGSYNEQFF. DNA of the CDR3: TGCAGCGTTGAGGGCTGGGGTTCCTACAATGAGCAGTTCTTC.

V is TRBV9 and J is TRBJ2-7, with D tentatively TRBD2 (5 bases). Deletions cut 4 bases from V and 4 bases from J, with 15 bases between. The CDR3 covers 14 residues. Germline-derived CDR1 and CDR2 are SGDLS and YYNGEE. In nucleotides, the CDR3 is TGTGCCAGCAGCCCACCGCGACGGGAATACGAGCAGTACGTC. Protein product: CASSPPRREYEQYV.

The V gene is TRBV13, the J gene TRBJ2-5; 8 nucleotides agree with TRBD2. Trimming cost V 7 bases and J 5 bases; bases outside gene matches: 9. The germline gives CDR1 PRHDT, CDR2 FYEKMQ (reference sequence). The CDR3 loop spans 14 amino acids. The CDR3 nucleotides are TGTGCCAGCACCGGTCCGGGGGGGCGCGAGACCCAGTACTTC. This codes for CASTGPGGRETQYF.

This clonotype was seen a few times. V gene TRBV15 combines with J gene TRBJ2-7; 7 nucleotides match TRBD1. There are 13 residues in the CDR3. The V gene end was trimmed by 1 base and the J gene end by 4 bases; junction bases not matched to a gene: 1. From germline, CDR1 is LNHNV and CDR2 YYDKDF (reference sequence). The DNA of the CDR3 is TGTGCCACCAGCAGAGGGGACAGTTACGAGCAGTACTTC. This gives the protein CATSRGDSYEQYF. Full variable domain (remainder filled in from reference TRBV15 and TRBJ2-7): DAMVIQNPRYQVTQFGKPVTLSCSQTLNHNVMYWYQQKSSQAPKLLFHYYDKDFNNEADTPDNFQSRRPNTSFCFLDIRSPGLGDTAMYLCATSRGDSYEQYFGPGTRLTVT.

V usage is TRBV3-1 and J usage is TRBJ2-5; D gene unclear. The V gene's germline CDR1 is LGHDT and CDR2 YNNKEL (reference sequence). V gave up 2 bases and J gave up 5 bases, with 9 bases separating them. The CDR3 consists of 13 residues. The CDR3 reads CASSQQSWETQYF. The CDR3 DNA reads as TGTGCCAGCAGCCAACAATCCTGGGAGACCCAGTACTTC.

V and J are TRBV5-4 and TRBJ2-1; maybe TRBD2 (6 bases). CDR3 length equals 14 residues. Trimming cost V 2 bases and J 7 bases, with 13 bases left between them. The germline gives CDR1 SGHNT, CDR2 YYREEE (reference sequence). The CDR3: CASSFTRELNEQFF. The DNA of the CDR3 is TGTGCCAGCAGCTTCACCCGGGAGCTTAATGAGCAGTTCTTC.